This TCR beta chain emerged from a study of cytomegalovirus exposure and HLA in healthy donors. Notes on the study in general: A later analysis, which compared TCR beta chains of equal frequency, found the HLA-associated ones more clonally expanded.

The germline V gene has CDR1 LNHNV and CDR2 YYDKDF (reference sequence). V was clipped by 9 bases and J by 1 base; unmatched bases: 2. CDR3 length: 13 amino acids. A word on this clone: What it binds is unknown.

Amplification used 60 Vbeta primers and 13 Jbeta primers. Data came from immunoSEQ multiplex PCR; TCRdb stores just in-frame clones and leaves some out. Found here are under 200,000 clones, over 65% of them singletons; the top ten hold roughly 0.76%. The receptor comes from a female donor in good health and CMV-seronegative. The rearrangement joins TRBV15 to TRBJ2-1; 8 bases match TRBD1. Specimen: PBMCs. The CDR3 region is CATRTGSYNEQFF. CDR3 nucleotides: TGTGCCACTAGGACAGGGTCCTACAATGAGCAGTTCTTC. The whole variable domain, filled in from reference TRBV15 and TRBJ2-1, reads DAMVIQNPRYQVTQFGKPVTLSCSQTLNHNVMYWYQQKSSQAPKLLFHYYDKDFNNEADTPDNFQSRRPNTSFCFLDIRSPGLGDTAMYLCATRTGSYNEQFFGPGTRLTVL.